This is a list of T cell receptor beta chains from one sample in a study of blood T cell repertoires in COVID-19. Clones were sequenced by immunoSEQ multiplex PCR, and TCRdb holds only the in-frame ones, with some missing. The sample shows 25,000 to 30,000 clones, about 80% of them seen only once. Sequenced input: peripheral blood. The origin of the receptors is a man in his sixties or seventies with active COVID-19. CDR3s include the opening cysteine and the closing phenylalanine or tryptophan. The D gene is left open where the match is weak. Size values are once, few and many counts, or a class for expanded clones, and some rows have none.

J gene	D gene	V gene	clone size	CDR3 protein	CDR3 DNA
TRBJ2-7	TRBD1	TRBV18	NA	CASSPLDRDHEQYF	TGTGCCAGCTCACCATTGGACAGGGATCACGAGCAGTACTTC
TRBJ2-3	TRBD2	TRBV2	NA	CASSEGRGGLLDTQYF	TGTGCCAGCAGTGAAGGGCGGGGGGGTCTATTAGATACGCAGTATTTT
TRBJ2-5	NA	TRBV29-1	NA	CSVGGYQETQYF	TGCAGCGTTGGGGGCTACCAAGAGACCCAGTACTTC
TRBJ2-3	TRBD2	TRBV5-4	NA	CASHPAGGTDTQYF	TGTGCCAGTCACCCAGCGGGGGGGACAGATACGCAGTATTTT
TRBJ1-1	TRBD1	TRBV2	NA	CASRGQGGTEAFF	TGTGCCAGCAGGGGACAGGGTGGGACTGAAGCTTTCTTT
TRBJ2-1	TRBD2	TRBV28	NA	CASSLYWASGNHNNEQFF	TGTGCCAGCAGTTTATATTGGGCTAGCGGGAACCACAACAATGAGCAGTTCTTC
TRBJ2-5	TRBD1	TRBV13	NA	CASSYSGGGQETQYF	TGTGCCAGCAGCTACTCAGGGGGCGGCCAAGAGACCCAGTACTTC
TRBJ1-2	NA	TRBV28	NA	CASSSRAGGYTF	TGTGCCAGCAGTTCCAGGGCCGGAGGCTACACCTTC
TRBJ2-1	NA	TRBV5-1	NA	CASSETDYNEQFF	TGCGCCAGCAGCGAAACAGATTACAATGAGCAGTTCTTC
TRBJ2-7	TRBD1	TRBV6-2/TRBV6-3	medium-sized	CATSRDRAYEQYF	TGTGCCACCAGCCGGGACAGGGCCTACGAGCAGTACTTC
TRBJ2-5	NA	TRBV24-1	NA	CATSDLGWETQYF	TGTGCCACCAGTGACCTCGGGTGGGAGACCCAGTACTTC
TRBJ2-7	NA	TRBV10-1	NA	CASSPGTYYYEQYF	TGCGCCAGCAGCCCCGGGACATACTACTACGAGCAGTACTTC
TRBJ2-1	TRBD2	TRBV7-9	NA	CASSSLAGGPTNEQFF	TGTGCCAGCAGCTCCCTAGCGGGGGGACCAACCAATGAGCAGTTCTTC
TRBJ1-2	NA	TRBV28	NA	CASSLRGSRNYGYTF	TGTGCCAGCAGTTTGAGGGGGAGTCGAAACTATGGCTACACCTTC
TRBJ2-3	NA	TRBV9	NA	CASSVGPGTYTDTQYF	TGTGCCAGCAGCGTAGGCCCGGGAACCTACACAGATACGCAGTATTTT
TRBJ2-1	TRBD1	TRBV11-2	once	CASTGTGSRYLDNEQFF	TGTGCCAGCACCGGGACAGGGTCGAGGTATTTGGACAATGAGCAGTTCTTC
TRBJ2-3	NA	TRBV4-3	NA	CASSQDQSGRFLGDTQYF	TGCGCCAGCAGCCAAGATCAGAGCGGCAGGTTTCTGGGAGATACGCAGTATTTT
TRBJ2-2	NA	TRBV18	NA	CASSPLQGGTDTGELFF	TGTGCCAGCTCACCACTCCAGGGGGGAACTGACACCGGGGAGCTGTTTTTT